What follows describes a single T cell receptor beta chain. The record originates from a study of blood T cell repertoires in COVID-19. Study details: Donors in the United States, Italy and Spain gave samples during acute or convalescent COVID-19. From T cells, B-cell-depleted T cells, or PBMCs came the material, which was cDNA or gDNA.

Original processing methods: Nucleated cell counts were estimated from reference gene primer amplification. This table comes from immunoSEQ multiplex PCR, and its TCRdb copy is limited to in-frame clones, with some not included. Clone size and the V and J calls come from that table; the DNA yielded D and trimming. The repertoire holds 140,000 to 150,000 clones, with approximately 80% as singletons. Deletions cut 5 bases from V and 9 bases from J, with 23 bases between. CDR1 is SGHVS, CDR2 FQNEAQ, per germline. The CDR3 length is 16 residues. The specimen sequenced was peripheral blood. The gene calls are TRBV7-8 and TRBJ2-1; maybe TRBD1 (5 bases). The clonotype originates from a man aged 45 to 65 with acute or convalescent COVID-19. In nucleotides, the CDR3 is TGTGCCAGCAGCGCACGCAGGGTTTGGGCTACAGGTGAGCAGTTCTTC. Translated, it gives CASSARRVWATGEQFF.